These 24 T cell receptor beta chains were sequenced from one sample in a study of blood T cells in healthy people across ages. Sample-barcoded 5' priming and a J-beta primer mix drove a second PCR of roughly 6 to 12 cycles. TCRdb reprocessed the 5' RACE reads via MiXCR and lists one record per CDR3 protein. Here the sample spans some 930,000 distinct CDR3 sequences, about 28% being singletons. This sample also belongs to another study, concerning T cells of mothers and their children.

The sample taken for sequencing was blood. The receptors shown here come from a woman between 40 and 55 years old in good health.

This clonotype was observed a handful of times. This chain uses TRBV6-5 with TRBJ1-1; D possibly corresponds to TRBD1 (5 bases). This CDR3 region has 17 residues. Trimming took off 4 bases at V and 1 base at J, with 19 bases between the two ends. Germline V lookup: CDR1 MNHEY, CDR2 SVGAGI. The chain's CDR3 is CASSSLGGGPPNTEAFF. For the CDR3, the DNA is TGTGCCAGCAGTTCTCTCGGGGGAGGGCCCCCGAACACTGAAGCTTTCTTT.

The CDR3 region is CASSPRTVLTSPINEQFF. CDR3 in DNA: TGTGCCAGCAGCCCCCGGACAGTCCTCACCAGTCCTATCAATGAGCAGTTCTTC. The chain recombines TRBV13 with TRBJ2-1, with TRBD1 as a possible D gene (6 bases). This CDR3 spans 18 amino acids. Germline V gives CDR1 PRHDT, CDR2 FYEKMQ (reference sequence). Trimming took off 5 bases at V and 6 bases at J, with 26 bases between the two ends.

The CDR3 here is CASRMKGHGSGNTIYF. The CDR3 nucleotides read TGTGCCAGCAGAATGAAGGGACACGGCTCTGGAAACACCATATATTTT. The chain has TRBV12-3 or TRBV12-4 and TRBJ1-3; D might be TRBD1 (6 bases). V shed 6 bases and J shed 0 bases, with 15 bases lying between them. The CDR3 is 16 residues long.

This clonotype has just a few counts. The CDR3 sequence: CASSEAGVGADTQYF. The CDR3 region has the DNA TGTGCCAGCAGTGAAGCGGGGGTTGGGGCAGATACGCAGTATTTT. The chain recombines TRBV2 with TRBJ2-3, with D tentatively TRBD1 or TRBD2 (5 bases each). Germline CDR1 SNHLY, CDR2 FYNNEI. The CDR3 contains 15 residues. With 0 bases removed from V and 4 bases from J, the gap between germline ends came to 11 bases.

This clonotype has a handful of counts. This chain connects TRBV18 to TRBJ2-5; 7 positions agree with TRBD1. V was clipped by 3 bases and J by 1 base; unmatched bases: 5. The CDR3 totals 15 residues. Per the germline V gene, CDR1 is KGHSH and CDR2 is LQKENI. The CDR3 coding sequence is TGTGCCAGCTCACCCTCAAGGACAGGCCAAGAGACCCAGTACTTC. Its protein product is CASSPSRTGQETQYF.

This clonotype has only a few counts. The chain couples TRBV5-1 to TRBJ1-2; 10 nucleotides match TRBD1. Germline V gene lookup returns CDR1 SGHRS and CDR2 YFSETQ. The junction had 21 bases not matched to a gene; V was cut back by 4 bases and J by 6 bases. The CDR3 extends over 19 amino acids. The CDR3 sequence: CASSPGSRTGGLRSHGYTF. In nucleotides, the CDR3 is TGCGCCAGCAGCCCAGGGTCCCGGACAGGGGGATTGAGGAGCCATGGCTACACCTTC.

The chain links TRBV12-3 or TRBV12-4 to TRBJ1-1; TRBD1 is a possible D gene (5 bases). Trimming cost V 4 bases and J 7 bases, with 19 bases left between them. The CDR3 spans 15 residues. The CDR3 sequence is CASSSPGPKRGEAFF. CDR3 in DNA: TGTGCCAGCAGTTCCCCGGGACCGAAAAGAGGTGAAGCTTTCTTT.

This clonotype has just a few counts. CDR3 loop: CASSLQPGNTEAFF. CDR3 DNA sequence: TGTGCCAGCAGCTTGCAACCGGGGAACACTGAAGCTTTCTTT. The chain employs TRBV7-3 and TRBJ1-1; D unresolved. The CDR3 contains 14 residues. The germline V and J ends were trimmed by 3 bases and 1 base, with 9 bases remaining between them. Germline loops: CDR1 SGHTA, CDR2 FQGTGA.

This sequence joins TRBV10-2 and TRBJ2-7; D unresolved. Germline lookup yields CDR1 WSHSY and CDR2 SAAADI. V was clipped by 1 base and J by 10 bases, with 8 bases between them. CDR3 length: 11 amino acids. CDR3 in DNA: TGCGCCAGCAGTGAGTGGACCGGACAGTACTTC. The encoded protein is CASSEWTGQYF.

This clonotype was seen a few times. This chain uses TRBV29-1 with TRBJ2-7; unclear D gene. The germline V and J ends were trimmed by 1 base and 6 bases, with 10 bases remaining between them. The germline V gene encodes CDR1 SQVTM and CDR2 ANQGSEA. The CDR3 has 12 amino acids. The CDR3 nucleotides are TGCAGCGTTGAAGGGGCATCGGCCGAGCAGTACTTC. Translation gives CSVEGASAEQYF.

Only one count was recorded for this clonotype. A single base separates this from a much larger clone, so it may be a read error. The conserved closing phenylalanine or tryptophan is absent in this CDR3, likely reflecting a read error. The gene calls are TRBV29-1 and TRBJ2-7; TRBD1 agrees at 8 bases. The CDR3 runs 14 residues. V trimming: 5 bases; J trimming: 5 bases; junction bases outside the gene matches: 11. Germline CDR1 and CDR2: SQVTM and ANQGSEA. The CDR3 coding sequence is TGCAGCGTTAGACAGGCGGACAGGGTGGACGAGCAGTACATC. Translating gives CSVRQADRVDEQYI.

This clonotype has a handful of counts. This may stem from a read error, because a much larger clone lies one nucleotide away. The chain recombines TRBV7-2 with TRBJ1-5, with D possibly TRBD1 on 6 matching bases. Germline V gene data show CDR1 as SGHTA and CDR2 as FQGNSA. CDR3 length equals 15 residues. The CDR3 DNA sequence: TGTGCCCGCAGCTTACAGGGTCGGGGCAATCAGCCCCAGCATTTT. This sequence encodes CARSLQGRGNQPQHF.

This clonotype was recorded many times. The chain joins TRBV7-2 to TRBJ2-1, with TRBD2 identical over 8 bases. The trim removed 5 bases at V and 7 bases at J, leaving 10 bases unmatched. The CDR3 covers 15 residues. Germline assignment: CDR1 SGHTA and CDR2 FQGNSA. CDR3 bases: TGTGCCAGCAGCAAGTACGGGGGGGCAGGGAATGAGCAGTTCTTC. Protein sequence: CASSKYGGAGNEQFF.

This clonotype was recorded a few times. The J gene is TRBJ1-1, the V gene TRBV10-3, with TRBD1 identical over 12 bases. V trimming: 11 bases; J trimming: 6 bases; junction bases outside the gene matches: 7. There are 13 residues in the CDR3. Germline CDR1 ENHRY, CDR2 SYGVKD. The CDR3 loop reads CAASGQGASEAFF. CDR3 sequence (DNA): TGTGCCGCTTCGGGACAGGGGGCATCTGAAGCTTTCTTT.

This sequence joins TRBV7-2 and TRBJ2-4; D is uncertain. Trimming removed 1 base at V and 3 bases at J, with 13 bases between. Germline CDR1 SGHTA, CDR2 FQGNSA. The CDR3 is 16 amino acids. CDR3 sequence reads: CASSLDSPHIKNIQYF. The CDR3 coding sequence is TGTGCCAGCAGCTTAGATTCACCGCACATCAAAAACATTCAGTACTTC.

With regard to this clonotype: Just one base apart from a much larger clone, this may be a read error. The chain is built from TRBV7-3 and TRBJ2-5; D may be TRBD2 (6 bases). CDR1 and CDR2 from the germline V gene are SGHTA and FQGTGA. The V end lost 5 bases, the J end lost 4 bases, and 17 bases lay between the germline ends. The CDR3 has 15 amino acids. CDR3 protein: CASSTRAGRGETQYF. CDR3 in DNA: TGTGCCAGCAGCACTAGGGCGGGAAGGGGAGAGACCCAGTACTTC.

The rearrangement uses TRBV6-4 and TRBJ2-3; TRBD1 might be the D (6 bases). The CDR3 extends over 14 amino acids. Germline-derived CDR1 and CDR2 are MRHNA and SNTAGT. V was cut by 4 bases and J by 2 bases, with 10 bases left in between. Here the CDR3 DNA reads TGTGCCAGCAGTGGCTCAGGGGACACAGATACGCAGTATTTT. It codes for CASSGSGDTDTQYF.

About this clonotype: The junction departs from germline at one end; a sequencing error may be responsible. This chain links TRBV5-1 with TRBJ1-2; a weak D match, TRBD1 (6 bases). The CDR3 runs 15 residues. CDR1 and CDR2 (germline): SGHRS, YFSETQ. The CDR3 nucleotides are TGCGCCAACAGCTTGGGGGCAGGGATCGACTATGGCTACACCTTC. Protein product: CANSLGAGIDYGYTF.

The CDR3 DNA is TGCGCCAGCAGCTTGGAGGGACACGATGGCTACACCTTC. This codes for CASSLEGHDGYTF. This chain connects TRBV5-1 to TRBJ1-2, with D tentatively TRBD1 (6 bases). The germline gives CDR1 SGHRS, CDR2 YFSETQ. This CDR3 comprises 13 residues. V was pared by 0 bases and J by 6 bases, with 9 bases between.

The CDR3 protein is CAISDGGGEDTQYF. DNA for the CDR3: TGTGCCATCAGTGACGGCGGGGGGGAAGATACGCAGTATTTT. The V call is TRBV10-3, the J call TRBJ2-3; 9 positions agree with TRBD2. V dropped 3 bases and J dropped 5; count of bases not matched to a gene: 3. The germline V gene has CDR1 ENHRY and CDR2 SYGVKD. The CDR3 extends over 14 amino acids.

This clonotype was recorded a few times. The rearrangement uses TRBV11-2 and TRBJ2-3; TRBD1 matches at 10 bases. The CDR3 covers 12 residues. The germline CDR1 and CDR2 sequences are SGHAT and FQNNGV. The V and J ends lost 4 bases and 14 bases, in that order; junction bases with no gene match: 6. The CDR3, as DNA: TGTGCCAGCAGCTCCACGACAGGGGGCTTGTATTTT. Translation: CASSSTTGGLYF.

To note about this clonotype: A much larger clone is a single base away; this may be a read error. V and J are TRBV12-3 or TRBV12-4 and TRBJ2-7, with D perhaps TRBD1 or TRBD2 (6 bases each). The CDR3 length is 15 residues. CDR3 sequence (DNA): TGTGCCAGCAGTTTTAGGGGGGCGCCACCCTACGTGCAGTACTTC. Its translation is CASSFRGAPPYVQYF.

This clonotype was observed a few times. The chain couples TRBV24-1 to TRBJ2-1; the match to TRBD1 covers 10 bases. CDR1 KGHDR and CDR2 SFDVKD come from the germline V gene. The trim removed 3 bases at V and 8 bases at J, leaving 9 bases unmatched. CDR3 length: 16 amino acids. The CDR3 reads CATSDRTGGKTDEQFF. CDR3 DNA: TGTGCCACCAGTGATCGGACAGGGGGAAAGACGGATGAGCAGTTCTTC.

This clonotype was seen a few times. This chain links TRBV7-9 with TRBJ1-2; D is uncertain. Trimming left V 11 bases short and J 6 bases short, with 16 bases between. Germline CDR1 reads SEHNR; CDR2 reads FQNEAQ (reference sequence). The CDR3 contains 12 residues. The CDR3 is CALGSSLDGYTF. In nucleotides, the CDR3 is TGTGCCCTGGGCTCCTCTTTGGATGGCTACACCTTC.